This record covers a single T cell receptor beta chain. This sample is part of a study of blood T cell repertoires in COVID-19. Study-level information: Acute-phase and convalescent COVID-19 samples originated in the United States, Italy and Spain. PBMCs, B-cell-depleted T cells, or T cells provided the cDNA or gDNA that made up the material.

In the original analysis: Reference gene primer amplification gave estimated nucleated cell counts. Repertoires were generated with immunoSEQ multiplex PCR, while TCRdb's copy carries only in-frame clones and drops some. V, J and clone size were drawn from that table, and D and trimming were deduced from the DNA. The table records roughly 180,000 clones, 75% to 90% of them present only once. The clonotype comes from a woman in her fifties or sixties with acute or convalescent COVID-19. The sample comprised peripheral blood.

The CDR3 region has the DNA TGTGCCAGCAGCCCCTTCACGGGGAGCGGGACAACCATATATTTT. It translates to CASSPFTGSGTTIYF. The rearrangement uses TRBV3-1 (or the pseudogene TRBV3-2) and TRBJ1-3; TRBD1 is a possible D gene (6 bases). Trimming pared 4 bases from V and 10 bases from J, leaving 20 bases between. This CDR3 is built from 15 residues. Germline CDR1 LGHDT, CDR2 YNNKEL (reference sequence).